A selection of T cell receptor beta chains follows, all from one sample in a study of blood T cell repertoires in COVID-19. The repertoire was sequenced with immunoSEQ multiplex PCR; TCRdb's copy has only in-frame clones and lacks some. The table has around 130,000 clones, just under 85% seen once; the top ten hold about 3.4%. Input material: PBMCs or T cells enriched from blood (not recorded which). The receptors here all came from a woman aged 50 to 60 with acute COVID-19. Both conserved end residues are part of each CDR3. The order of the fields is J gene, clone size, V gene, D gene, CDR3 DNA, CDR3 protein. A D gene is named only where the DNA matches it firmly. Clone size is stated in some rows and not others, as once, few, many or a class when expanded.

TRBJ1-1 | NA | TRBV7-2 | NA | TGTGCCAGCAGCTTAGAATTGACAATCCGAAACACTGAAGCTTTCTTT | CASSLELTIRNTEAFF
TRBJ2-1 | NA | TRBV7-8 | NA | TGTGCCAGCAGCGTGAAAACGCTAGCGAATGAGCAGTTCTTC | CASSVKTLANEQFF
TRBJ2-7 | NA | TRBV2 | NA | TGTGCCAGCAGAGTGGATGGAGCGGGCCGGGGGGCGAGACAGCGCTACGAGCAGTACTTC | CASRVDGAGRGARQRYEQYF
TRBJ2-1 | NA | TRBV19 | NA | TGTGCCACGACAACTCACAATGAGCAGTTCTTC | CATTTHNEQFF
TRBJ1-1 | once | TRBV6-5 | NA | TGTGCCAGCAGTTACTCGACGGTGGTCATGAGGACTGAAGCTTTCTTT | CASSYSTVVMRTEAFF
TRBJ2-7 | NA | TRBV5-8 | NA | TGTGCCAGCAGCTTGCTCCAGGGGTGGGAGCAGTACTTC | CASSLLQGWEQYF
TRBJ2-1 | NA | TRBV4-2 | TRBD2 | TGTGCCAGCAGCCAAGAAAGGGCTAGCGGGGTAAATGAGCAGTTCTTC | CASSQERASGVNEQFF
TRBJ1-2 | NA | TRBV20-1 | NA | TGCAGTGCTACGACAGAGCATGGCTACACCTTC | CSATTEHGYTF
TRBJ1-3 | NA | TRBV27 | NA | TGTGCCAGCAGCTTAACTGCGGGGCCGTGGGGAAACACCATATATTTT | CASSLTAGPWGNTIYF
TRBJ1-1 | NA | TRBV6-2/TRBV6-3 | TRBD1 | TGTGCCAGCAGTAGAAAGGACAGGGGGCAGGACACTGAAGCTTTCTTT | CASSRKDRGQDTEAFF